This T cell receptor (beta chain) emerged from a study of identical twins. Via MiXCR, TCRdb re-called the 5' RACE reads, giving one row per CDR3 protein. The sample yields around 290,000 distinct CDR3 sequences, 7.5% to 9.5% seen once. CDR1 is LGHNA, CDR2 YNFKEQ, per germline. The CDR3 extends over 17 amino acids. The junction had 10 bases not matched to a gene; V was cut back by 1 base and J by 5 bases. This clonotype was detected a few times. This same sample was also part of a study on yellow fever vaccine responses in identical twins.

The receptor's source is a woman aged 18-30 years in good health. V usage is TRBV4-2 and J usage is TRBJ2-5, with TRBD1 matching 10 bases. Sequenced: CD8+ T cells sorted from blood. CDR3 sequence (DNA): TGTGCCAGCAGCCAAGCTACAGGGACAGGGGTCGGGGAGACCCAGTACTTC. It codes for CASSQATGTGVGETQYF.